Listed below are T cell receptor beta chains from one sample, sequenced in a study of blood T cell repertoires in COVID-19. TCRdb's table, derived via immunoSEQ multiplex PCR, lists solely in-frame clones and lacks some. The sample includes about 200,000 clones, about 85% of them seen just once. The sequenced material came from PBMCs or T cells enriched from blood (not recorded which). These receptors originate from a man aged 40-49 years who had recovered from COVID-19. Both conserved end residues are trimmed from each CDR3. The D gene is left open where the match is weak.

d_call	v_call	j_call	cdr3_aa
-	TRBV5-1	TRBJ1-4	ASSLAGQSNEKLF
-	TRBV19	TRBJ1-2	ASSIGPGYGYT
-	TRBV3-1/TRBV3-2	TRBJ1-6	ASSQGTANSPLH
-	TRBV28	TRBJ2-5	ASSSVRGRETQY
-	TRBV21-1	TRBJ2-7	ASSKATSGSPRSYEQY
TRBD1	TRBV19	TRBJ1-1	ASSIGQGRVSYEAF
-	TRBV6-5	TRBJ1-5	ASSMRGFGNQPQH
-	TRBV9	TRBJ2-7	ASSVESSYEQY
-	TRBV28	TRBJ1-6	ASSLSTLTAPLH
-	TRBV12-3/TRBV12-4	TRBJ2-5	ASSLSGQETQY
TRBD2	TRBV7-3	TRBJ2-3	ASSLAGETDTQY
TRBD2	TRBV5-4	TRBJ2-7	ASSLAGRGRVYEQY
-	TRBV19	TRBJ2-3	ASSWAADTDTQY
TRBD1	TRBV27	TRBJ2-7	ASSLSSQGAYEQY
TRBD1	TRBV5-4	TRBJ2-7	ASSLGTGFDYEQY
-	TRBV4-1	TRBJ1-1	ASSQELLTANTEAF
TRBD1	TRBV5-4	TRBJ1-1	ASSFTGGAAF
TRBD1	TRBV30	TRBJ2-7	AWSATGEHEQY
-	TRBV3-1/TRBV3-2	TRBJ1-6	ASSQGPSNSRSPLH
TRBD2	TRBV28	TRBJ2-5	ASSFFMTSEQETQY